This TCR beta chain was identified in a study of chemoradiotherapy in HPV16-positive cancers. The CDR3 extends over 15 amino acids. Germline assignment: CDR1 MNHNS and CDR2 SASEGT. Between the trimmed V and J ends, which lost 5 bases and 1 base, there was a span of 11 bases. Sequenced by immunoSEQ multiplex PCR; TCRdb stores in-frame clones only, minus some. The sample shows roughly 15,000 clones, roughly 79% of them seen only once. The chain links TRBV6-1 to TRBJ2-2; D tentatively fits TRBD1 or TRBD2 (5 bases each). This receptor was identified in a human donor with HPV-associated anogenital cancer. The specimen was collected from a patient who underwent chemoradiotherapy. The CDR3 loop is CASSTGRQNTGELFF. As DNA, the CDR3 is TGTGCCAGCAGTACGGGACGGCAGAACACCGGGGAGCTGTTTTTT.